This TCR beta chain is from a study of blood T cell repertoires in COVID-19. The overall study: From the United States, Italy and Spain came samples of acute and convalescent COVID-19. PBMCs, B-cell-depleted T cells, or T cells were the source of the cDNA or gDNA that made up the material.

In the authors' methods: Nucleated cell number was recorded as an estimate derived from reference gene primer amplification. The data were produced by immunoSEQ multiplex PCR, yet TCRdb's version contains in-frame clones alone and is incomplete. Clone size and V and J calls were adopted from that table, with D and trimming inferred from the DNA. The sample shows tens of thousands of clones, around four fifths of them seen only once. The germline V gene has CDR1 LGHNA and CDR2 YNFKEQ. Trimming took off 0 bases at V and 3 bases at J, with 16 bases between the two ends. The CDR3 is 17 residues long. The chain links TRBV4-2 to TRBJ2-3; D uncertain. This TCR came from a woman older than 75 with acute or convalescent COVID-19. Sequenced input: peripheral blood. CDR3 amino acids: CASSQDRVAAVTDTQYF. CDR3 coding DNA: TGTGCCAGCAGCCAAGATCGGGTAGCAGCCGTGACAGATACGCAGTATTTT.